This T cell receptor (beta chain) was profiled in a study of OX40 agonist ivuxolimab in advanced cancers. Sequenced by immunoSEQ multiplex PCR; TCRdb stores in-frame clones only, minus some. The top ten clones hold 0.72% of a sample with around 80,000 clones, about 88% of them seen once. Remarks on this clone: Its matching antigen is unknown.

The CDR3 has 15 amino acids. V gave up 2 bases and J gave up 0 bases, with 8 bases separating them. Germline V CDR1 and CDR2: KGHSH, LQKENI. Notes on the study in general: The average count of expanded clones was higher among CD8+ T cells than among CD4+. Among the lowest peripheral clonal expansion occurred in 0.1-3.0 mg/kg partial responders. Nonresponders, in some cases, also had low normalized T-cell clonal expansion.

This sample comprised CD4+ or CD8+ T cells sorted from blood, obtained in a trial of the OX40 agonist ivuxolimab. This clonotype was sampled from an adult with an advanced solid tumor such as melanoma, head and neck, liver or kidney cancer. The chain links TRBV18 to TRBJ2-1; weak D call: TRBD2 (6 bases). The CDR3: CASSPGRNSYNEQFF. The CDR3 bases are TGTGCCAGCTCACCAGGGAGGAACTCCTACAATGAGCAGTTCTTC.